These 24 T cell receptor beta chains were all obtained from the same sample, sequenced in a study of blood T cell repertoires in COVID-19. Sequencing used immunoSEQ multiplex PCR; TCRdb keeps in-frame clones, though not all of them. The sample includes 75,000 to 85,000 clones, over 75% of them seen just once. Sequencing input: peripheral blood. These TCRs come from a man over 45 with active COVID-19.

The chain uses TRBV28 and TRBJ2-1, with a possible D match to TRBD2 (6 bases). The CDR3 consists of 13 residues. Per the germline V gene, CDR1 is MDHEN and CDR2 is SYDVKM. The V gene lost 5 bases and the J gene lost 13 bases, with 18 bases spanning the gap. The CDR3 DNA reads TGTGCCAGCAGTAGCCCCAGGGACTCAGTACAGTTCTTC. This encodes CASSSPRDSVQFF.

The chain carries TRBV19 and TRBJ1-5, with 7 bases fitting TRBD1. Losses at the gene ends were 3 bases for V and 3 bases for J; bases not matched to a gene: 14. The CDR3 is 18 amino acids. The germline V gene encodes CDR1 LNHDA and CDR2 SQIVND (reference sequence). The CDR3 DNA sequence: TGTGCCAGTAGTATGGCACTCCAGACAGGGACTTTCAATCAGCCCCAGCATTTT. Translating gives CASSMALQTGTFNQPQHF.

This chain uses TRBV5-4 with TRBJ1-4, with TRBD1 matching 9 bases. Germline CDR1 SGHNT, CDR2 YYREEE (reference sequence). The CDR3 totals 19 residues. The V and J ends lost 0 bases and 6 bases, in that order; junction bases with no gene match: 15. As DNA, the CDR3 is TGTGCCAGCAGCTTGGGACCCGGGACAGGGCAAAGAGGAGATGAAAAACTGTTTTTT. Its protein is CASSLGPGTGQRGDEKLFF.

V is TRBV9 and J is TRBJ2-5; no firm D call. The germline CDR1 and CDR2 sequences are SGDLS and YYNGEE. The CDR3 is made up of 14 amino acids. The V end lost 4 bases, the J end lost 1 base, and 11 bases lay between the germline ends. The CDR3 reads CASSPSWVQETQYF. CDR3 nucleotides: TGTGCCAGCAGCCCTAGTTGGGTCCAAGAGACCCAGTACTTC.

The chain combines TRBV6-1 with TRBJ1-2; the D is unclear. This CDR3 comprises 16 residues. Trimming removed 0 bases at V and 4 bases at J, with 15 bases between. The germline gives CDR1 MNHNS, CDR2 SASEGT. The CDR3 reads CASSEALSAPGYGYTF. Here the CDR3 DNA reads TGTGCCAGCAGTGAAGCGCTGTCTGCACCGGGCTATGGCTACACCTTC.

This chain uses TRBV6-1 with TRBJ1-1, with D maybe TRBD1 (5 bases). V lost 2 bases, J lost 4 bases, and 20 bases lay in between. The CDR3 runs to 17 residues. CDR1 and CDR2 from the germline V gene are MNHNS and SASEGT. The CDR3 coding sequence is TGTGCCAGCAGTGAAAAGGCAGGGTGGAGTTCGGGCACTGAAGCTTTCTTT. Residues: CASSEKAGWSSGTEAFF.

The chain links TRBV6-6 to TRBJ2-4, with 7 bases lining up with TRBD2. CDR1 is MNHNY and CDR2 is SVGAGI in the germline V gene (reference sequence). Losses at the gene ends were 5 bases for V and 5 bases for J; bases not matched to a gene: 6. This CDR3 is 14 amino acids long. The CDR3: CASSLVREENIQYF. Here the CDR3 DNA reads TGTGCCAGCAGTCTTGTACGGGAGGAAAACATTCAGTACTTC.

This clone came up once. The chain uses TRBV9 and TRBJ1-5, with D unresolved. CDR1 SGDLS and CDR2 YYNGEE come from the germline V gene. V gave up 4 bases and J gave up 1 base, with 15 bases separating them. CDR3 length: 16 amino acids. DNA of the CDR3: TGTGCCAGCAGCACCTCCGGAGATGTGAGCAATCAGCCCCAGCATTTT. This encodes CASSTSGDVSNQPQHF. The full variable domain, completed using reference TRBV9 and TRBJ1-5, is DSGVTQTPKHLITATGQRVTLRCSPRSGDLSVYWYQQSLDQGLQFLIQYYNGEERAKGNILERFSAQQFPDLHSELNLSSLELGDSALYFCASSTSGDVSNQPQHFGDGTRLSIL.

The J gene is TRBJ1-4, the V gene TRBV28; TRBD1 might be the D (6 bases). The V gene lost 8 bases and the J gene lost 13 bases, with 26 bases spanning the gap. Germline CDR1 is MDHEN and CDR2 is SYDVKM. The CDR3 extends over 15 amino acids. CDR3 in DNA: TGTGCCAGCGTAACCCAAGGGACACTTTCCAGCGGACTGTTTTTT. It is translated as CASVTQGTLSSGLFF. The entire variable domain, with the rest obtained from reference TRBV28 and TRBJ1-4, is as follows: DVKVTQSSRYLVKRTGEKVFLECVQDMDHENMFWYRQDPGLGLRLIYFSYDVKMKEKGDIPEGYSVSREKKERFSLILESASTNQTSMYLCASVTQGTLSSGLFFGSGTQLSVL.

This clone was seen a single time. The chain couples TRBV9 to TRBJ1-3, with D tentatively TRBD1 (5 bases). Between the trimmed V and J ends, which lost 0 bases and 0 bases, there was a span of 10 bases. The germline V gene encodes CDR1 SGDLS and CDR2 YYNGEE. The CDR3 is 16 residues long. The CDR3 sequence is CASSVAGHSSGNTIYF. The DNA of the CDR3 is TGTGCCAGCAGCGTAGCAGGACATAGCTCTGGAAACACCATATATTTT. The whole variable domain, filled in from reference TRBV9 and TRBJ1-3, reads DSGVTQTPKHLITATGQRVTLRCSPRSGDLSVYWYQQSLDQGLQFLIQYYNGEERAKGNILERFSAQQFPDLHSELNLSSLELGDSALYFCASSVAGHSSGNTIYFGEGSWLTVV.

J is TRBJ1-4 and V is TRBV10-3; 8 bases are a match to TRBD1. The V gene's germline CDR1 is ENHRY and CDR2 SYGVKD. Losses at the gene ends were 4 bases for V and 2 bases for J; bases not matched to a gene: 0. This CDR3 spans 14 amino acids. CDR3 loop: CAISGTGTNEKLFF. CDR3 DNA: TGTGCCATCAGTGGGACAGGGACTAATGAAAAACTGTTTTTT.

The chain recombines TRBV6-5 with TRBJ2-3; TRBD2 matches at 7 bases. The V gene's germline CDR1 is MNHEY and CDR2 SVGAGI. J was trimmed by 1 base and V by 0 bases; bases with no gene match: 4. CDR3 length: 16 residues. The chain's CDR3 is CASSYSPSGGTDTQYF. CDR3 bases: TGTGCCAGCAGTTACTCGCCCAGCGGGGGCACAGATACGCAGTATTTT.

In this sample, this clone turned up once. V is TRBV5-8 and J is TRBJ1-1; TRBD1 is a possible D gene (6 bases). The V end lost 0 bases, the J end lost 8 bases, and 14 bases lay between the germline ends. Germline V gene data show CDR1 as SGHTS and CDR2 as YDEGEE. This CDR3 is built from 14 residues. CDR3 nucleotides: TGTGCCAGCAGCTTGGCAGGGGCTAGGAGGGAAGCTTTCTTT. This sequence encodes CASSLAGARREAFF.

The rearrangement links TRBV5-1 to TRBJ2-7, with 7 bases that match TRBD2. J gave up 7 bases and V 3 bases, and 16 bases lay outside the gene matches. CDR3 length: 16 amino acids. Germline V CDR1 and CDR2: SGHRS, YFSETQ. The CDR3 nucleotides are TGCGCCAGCAGCTGGTCCTCACAGAGGCTGGGGGGGGAGCAGTACTTC. This translates into CASSWSSQRLGGEQYF.

The chain combines TRBV5-1 with TRBJ1-2; D possibly corresponds to TRBD1 (5 bases). The CDR3 contains 14 residues. The germline CDR1 and CDR2 sequences are SGHRS and YFSETQ. The V end lost 0 bases, the J end lost 7 bases, and 13 bases lay between the germline ends. CDR3 residues: CASSLVGREFGYTF. DNA for the CDR3: TGCGCCAGCAGCTTGGTCGGCAGGGAATTTGGCTACACCTTC.

V usage is TRBV28 and J usage is TRBJ2-3; perhaps TRBD1 as D (6 bases). This CDR3 comprises 15 residues. Germline assignment: CDR1 MDHEN and CDR2 SYDVKM. The V and J ends lost 6 bases and 5 bases respectively, with 18 bases between them. In nucleotides, the CDR3 is TGTGCCAGCAGGACAACGCGGACAGCCGGAGATACGCAGTATTTT. Amino acids: CASRTTRTAGDTQYF.

This sequence joins TRBV9 and TRBJ2-7, with D possibly matching TRBD2 (5 bases). This CDR3 spans 15 amino acids. With 0 bases removed from V and 1 base from J, the gap between germline ends came to 11 bases. The germline CDR1 and CDR2 sequences are SGDLS and YYNGEE. The CDR3 here is CASSVESGPSYEQYF. For the CDR3, the DNA is TGTGCCAGCAGCGTAGAAAGCGGACCATCCTACGAGCAGTACTTC.

This chain's CDR3 is CASSLEPNTEAFF. DNA of the CDR3: TGCGCCAGCAGCTTGGAGCCGAACACTGAAGCTTTCTTT. The chain links TRBV5-1 to TRBJ1-1; D uncertain. The CDR3 has 13 amino acids. Germline V CDR1 and CDR2: SGHRS, YFSETQ. Trimming removed 0 bases from V and 1 base from J, with 4 bases in between. The complete variable domain, with remaining parts taken from reference TRBV5-1 and TRBJ1-1, reads KAGVTQTPRYLIKTRGQQVTLSCSPISGHRSVSWYQQTPGQGLQFLFEYFSETQRNKGNFPGRFSGRQFSNSRSEMNVSTLELGDSALYLCASSLEPNTEAFFGQGTRLTVV.

This clone has a single count. The V and J genes are TRBV27 and TRBJ1-2; no clear D. Trimming took 5 bases from V and 2 from J, leaving 18 bases between them. Germline V gene sequence: CDR1 MNHEY, CDR2 SMNVEV (reference sequence). The CDR3 consists of 16 residues. CDR3 sequence (DNA): TGTGCCAGCAGTCCGACGCCCCCCGGAGGAAACTATGGCTACACCTTC. Amino acid sequence: CASSPTPPGGNYGYTF.

This clone appeared once. The rearrangement links TRBV30 to TRBJ1-5; D possibly corresponds to TRBD1 (6 bases). The V end was cut by 0 bases, the J end by 0 bases, with 9 bases between. Germline-derived CDR1 and CDR2 are GTSNPN and SVGIG (reference sequence). The CDR3 has 15 residues. For the CDR3, the DNA is TGTGCCTGGAGTGTGGGGGCCCATAGCAATCAGCCCCAGCATTTT. It yields the protein CAWSVGAHSNQPQHF.

In this sample, this clone turned up once. The chain has TRBV5-1 and TRBJ2-2; tentative D call: TRBD2 (6 bases). Trimming removed 0 bases at V and 4 bases at J, with 10 bases between. This CDR3 spans 15 amino acids. CDR1 and CDR2 from the germline V gene are SGHRS and YFSETQ. CDR3 sequence reads: CASSLDGSLTGELFF. CDR3 sequence (DNA): TGCGCCAGCAGCTTGGACGGGAGTCTCACCGGGGAGCTGTTTTTT.

V is TRBV28 and J is TRBJ2-6; 8 bases fit TRBD1. This CDR3 has 18 residues. Germline CDR1 and CDR2: MDHEN and SYDVKM. V trimming: 4 bases; J trimming: 0 bases; junction bases outside the gene matches: 8. The CDR3 is CASSSRRDRYSGANVLTF. The DNA of the CDR3 is TGTGCCAGCAGTTCCCGCCGGGACAGGTACTCTGGGGCCAACGTCCTGACTTTC.

This clone was observed a few times. The genes are TRBV4-2 and TRBJ1-5; the match to TRBD1 covers 7 bases. With V trimmed by 9 bases and J by 2 bases, 7 bases remained unmatched. The CDR3 is made up of 14 amino acids. Germline lookup yields CDR1 LGHNA and CDR2 YNFKEQ. CDR3 sequence (DNA): TGTGCCAGTGGGGACAGTGGGGGCAATCAGCCCCAGCATTTT. This encodes CASGDSGGNQPQHF.

CDR3: CASSQLAGVTDTQYF. CDR3 DNA sequence: TGCGCCAGCAGCCAACTAGCGGGGGTAACAGATACGCAGTATTTT. V is TRBV4-1 and J is TRBJ2-3; 10 bases map to TRBD2. The trim removed 2 bases at V and 3 bases at J, leaving 2 bases unmatched. This CDR3 has 15 amino acids. Per the germline V gene, CDR1 is MGHRA and CDR2 is YSYEKL.